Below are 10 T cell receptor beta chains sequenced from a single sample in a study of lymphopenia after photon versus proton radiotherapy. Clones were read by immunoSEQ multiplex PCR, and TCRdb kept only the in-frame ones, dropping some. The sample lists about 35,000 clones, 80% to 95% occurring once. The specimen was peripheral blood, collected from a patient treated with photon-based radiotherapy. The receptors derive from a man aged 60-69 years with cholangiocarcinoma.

This chain's CDR3 is CASSQVEGYTQYF. DNA for the CDR3: TGTGCCAGCAGCCAAGTGGAAGGGTATACGCAGTATTTT. The chain couples TRBV4-2 to TRBJ2-3, with unresolved D. Germline CDR1 reads LGHNA; CDR2 reads YNFKEQ. CDR3 length: 13 residues. Trimming removed 1 base from V and 7 bases from J, with 9 bases in between.

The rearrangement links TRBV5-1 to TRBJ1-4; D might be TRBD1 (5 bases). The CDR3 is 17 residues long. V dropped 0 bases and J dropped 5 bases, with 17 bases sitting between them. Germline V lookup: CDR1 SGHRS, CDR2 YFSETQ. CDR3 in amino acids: CASSLGGQGLRNEKLFF. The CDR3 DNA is TGCGCCAGCAGCTTGGGGGGCCAAGGGCTCCGGAATGAAAAACTGTTTTTT.

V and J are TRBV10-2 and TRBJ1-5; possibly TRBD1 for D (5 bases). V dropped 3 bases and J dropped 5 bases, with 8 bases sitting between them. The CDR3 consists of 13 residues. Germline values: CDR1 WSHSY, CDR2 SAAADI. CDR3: CASSEQEHQPQHF. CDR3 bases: TGCGCCAGCAGTGAACAGGAGCATCAGCCCCAGCATTTT.

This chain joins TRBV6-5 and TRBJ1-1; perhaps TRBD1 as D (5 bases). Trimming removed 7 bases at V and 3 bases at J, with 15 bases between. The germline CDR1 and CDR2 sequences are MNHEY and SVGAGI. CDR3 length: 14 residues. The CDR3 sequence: CASTKLPGHTEAFF. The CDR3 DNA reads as TGTGCCAGCACTAAGCTACCGGGACACACTGAAGCTTTCTTT.

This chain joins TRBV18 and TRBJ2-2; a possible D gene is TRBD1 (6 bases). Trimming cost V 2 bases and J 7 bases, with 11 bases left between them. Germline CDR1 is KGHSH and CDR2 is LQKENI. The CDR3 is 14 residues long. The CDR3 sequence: CASSPSGAGGELFF. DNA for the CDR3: TGTGCCAGCTCACCATCAGGGGCCGGCGGGGAGCTGTTTTTT. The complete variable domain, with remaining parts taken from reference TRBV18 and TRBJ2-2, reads NAGVMQNPRHLVRRRGQEARLRCSPMKGHSHVYWYRQLPEEGLKFMVYLQKENIIDESGMPKERFSAEFPKEGPSILRIQQVVRGDSAAYFCASSPSGAGGELFFGEGSRLTVL.

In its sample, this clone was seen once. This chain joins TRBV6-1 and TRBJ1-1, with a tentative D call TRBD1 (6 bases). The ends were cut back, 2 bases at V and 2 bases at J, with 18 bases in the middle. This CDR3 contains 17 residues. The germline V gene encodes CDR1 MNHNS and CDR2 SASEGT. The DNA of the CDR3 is TGTGCCAGCAGTGAAAATCCGCAGGGACATTTTAACACTGAAGCTTTCTTT. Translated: CASSENPQGHFNTEAFF.

The CDR3 spells CASSQDRGMSSYEQYF. The DNA for the CDR3 is TGTGCCAGCAGCCAAGACAGGGGGATGTCTTCCTACGAGCAGTACTTC. The chain links TRBV14 to TRBJ2-7, with 7 bases that match TRBD1. J lost 1 base, V lost 0 bases, and 6 bases had no gene match. Germline CDR1 SGHDN, CDR2 FVKESK. This CDR3 spans 16 amino acids.

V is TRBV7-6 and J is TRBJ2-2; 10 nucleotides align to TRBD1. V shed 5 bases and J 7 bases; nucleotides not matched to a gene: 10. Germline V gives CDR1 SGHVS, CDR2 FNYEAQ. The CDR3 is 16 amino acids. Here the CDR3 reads CASSPTGGGYGGELFF. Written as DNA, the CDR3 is TGTGCCAGCAGCCCGACAGGGGGCGGTTATGGCGGGGAGCTGTTTTTT.

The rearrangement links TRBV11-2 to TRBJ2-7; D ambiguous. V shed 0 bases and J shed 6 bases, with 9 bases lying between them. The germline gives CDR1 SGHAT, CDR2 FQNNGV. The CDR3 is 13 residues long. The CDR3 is CASSLDRPGEQYF. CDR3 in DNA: TGTGCCAGCAGCTTAGATCGACCGGGCGAGCAGTACTTC.

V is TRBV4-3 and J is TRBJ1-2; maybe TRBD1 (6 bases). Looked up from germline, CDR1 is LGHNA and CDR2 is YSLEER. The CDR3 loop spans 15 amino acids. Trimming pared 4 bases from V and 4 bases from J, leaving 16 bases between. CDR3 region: CASSLSAGGGYGYTF. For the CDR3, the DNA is TGCGCCAGCAGCCTTTCGGCCGGGGGCGGCTATGGCTACACCTTC.